One and the same sample provided the 24 T cell receptor beta chains below, sequenced in a study of blood T cell repertoires in COVID-19. This table comes from immunoSEQ multiplex PCR, and its TCRdb copy is limited to in-frame clones, with some not included. The table lists fewer than 150,000 clones, roughly four fifths of them singletons. Sequencing was performed on peripheral blood. The receptors here all came from a human donor in a cohort sampled during active COVID-19.

At least ten counts were recorded for this clone. Possible read error: a much larger clone is one base away. Other DNA sequences in this sample translate to the same CDR3. The V gene is TRBV5-1, the J gene TRBJ2-2, with 9 bases identical to TRBD1. This CDR3 is built from 15 residues. Losses at the gene ends were 4 bases for V and 1 base for J; bases not matched to a gene: 2. CDR1 and CDR2 from the germline V gene are SGHRS and YFSETQ. CDR3 residues: CASSTGQGNTGELFF. In nucleotides, the CDR3 is TGCGCCAGCAGCACGGGACAGGGGAACACCGGGGAGCTGTTTTTT.

The V gene is TRBV19, the J gene TRBJ2-5; D possibly corresponds to TRBD1 (5 bases). The CDR3 is 16 amino acids. The V end lost 0 bases, the J end lost 4 bases, and 15 bases lay between the germline ends. The germline gives CDR1 LNHDA, CDR2 SQIVND (reference sequence). This CDR3 is CASSIDGQNLGETQYF. CDR3 nucleotides: TGTGCCAGTAGTATAGACGGACAAAACTTGGGAGAGACCCAGTACTTC. The full variable domain, rest sourced from reference TRBV19 and TRBJ2-5, is DGGITQSPKYLFRKEGQNVTLSCEQNLNHDAMYWYRQDPGQGLRLIYYSQIVNDFQKGDIAEGYSVSREKKESFPLTVTSAQKNPTAFYLCASSIDGQNLGETQYFGPGTRLLVL.

This clone is a singleton in its sample. J is TRBJ1-1 and V is TRBV6-5, with a tentative D call TRBD1 (5 bases). CDR1 is MNHEY, CDR2 SVGAGI, per germline. V lost 6 bases and J lost 4, with 9 bases in between. This CDR3 spans 12 amino acids. The CDR3 loop is CASSRVSTEAFF. CDR3 in DNA: TGTGCCAGCAGCAGGGTCAGCACTGAAGCTTTCTTT.

The table lists this clone with a few counts. The rearrangement links TRBV27 to TRBJ2-1; 9 positions match TRBD1. The germline gives CDR1 MNHEY, CDR2 SMNVEV (reference sequence). Trimming took 5 bases from V and 4 from J; bases not matched to a gene: 12. The CDR3 contains 17 residues. CDR3 in DNA: TGTGCCAGCAGTACCCAACAGGGGGCGAGGACATACAATGAGCAGTTCTTC. As protein: CASSTQQGARTYNEQFF.

This sequence joins TRBV3-1 (or the pseudogene TRBV3-2) and TRBJ2-2; 8 positions agree with TRBD2. With 5 bases clipped from V and 9 bases from J, the junction kept 5 bases outside the gene matches. The length of the CDR3 is 13 residues. Per germline, CDR1 LGHDT and CDR2 YNNKEL (reference sequence). The CDR3 coding sequence is TGTGCCAGCAGCTCGGGGGGGAGCCGGGAGCTGTTTTTT. Translation: CASSSGGSRELFF.

The chain is built from TRBV18 and TRBJ2-7; 7 bases line up with TRBD1. The germline gives CDR1 KGHSH, CDR2 LQKENI. The CDR3 is 14 amino acids. Unmatched junction bases numbered 5, after V lost 3 bases and J lost 3 bases. CDR3 residues: CASSPAGGSYEQYF. In DNA form, the CDR3 reads TGTGCCAGCTCACCGGCAGGGGGAAGCTACGAGCAGTACTTC.

The V gene is TRBV19, the J gene TRBJ2-5; D possibly corresponds to TRBD1 (6 bases). Germline CDR1 and CDR2: LNHDA and SQIVND (reference sequence). CDR3 length: 14 residues. V gave up 3 bases and J gave up 5 bases, with 13 bases separating them. CDR3 nucleotides: TGTGCCAGTAGTATCCAGGGGCGTCTTGAGACCCAGTACTTC. Amino acid sequence: CASSIQGRLETQYF.

V gene TRBV7-9 combines with J gene TRBJ2-1; D uncertain. The CDR3 extends over 11 amino acids. Germline V lookup: CDR1 SEHNR, CDR2 FQNEAQ (reference sequence). V lost 7 bases and J lost 6, with 7 bases in between. Here the CDR3 reads CASMSSNEQFF. The DNA of the CDR3 is TGTGCCAGCATGAGCTCCAATGAGCAGTTCTTC.

The CDR3 here is CASSPIAGDADTQYF. DNA for the CDR3: TGTGCCAGCAGCCCTATAGCGGGGGACGCAGATACGCAGTATTTT. The chain combines TRBV7-2 with TRBJ2-3, with 9 bases identical to TRBD2. This CDR3 spans 15 amino acids. The V segment lost 5 bases and the J segment 4 bases; nucleotides outside the gene matches: 7. Germline V gene data show CDR1 as SGHTA and CDR2 as FQGNSA.

The V call is TRBV5-4, the J call TRBJ1-1; D is possibly TRBD1 (6 bases). Germline values: CDR1 SGHNT, CDR2 YYREEE (reference sequence). CDR3 length equals 14 residues. The germline V and J ends were trimmed by 1 base and 0 bases, with 7 bases remaining between them. The CDR3 loop is CASSLTGLNTEAFF. The CDR3 DNA reads as TGTGCCAGCAGCTTGACAGGGTTGAACACTGAAGCTTTCTTT.

In this sample, this clone turned up a few times. The J gene is TRBJ1-6, the V gene TRBV5-5; D unresolved. Germline-derived CDR1 and CDR2 are SGHKS and YYEKEE (reference sequence). V was shortened by 4 bases and J by 8 bases, with 10 bases between the two germline ends. The CDR3 spans 13 residues. The CDR3 DNA is TGTGCCAGCAGCACAGACCTGGATTCACCCCTCCACTTT. It is translated as CASSTDLDSPLHF. The full variable domain, completed using reference TRBV5-5 and TRBJ1-6, is DAGVTQSPTHLIKTRGQQVTLRCSPISGHKSVSWYQQVLGQGPQFIFQYYEKEERGRGNFPDRFSARQFPNYSSELNVNALLLGDSALYLCASSTDLDSPLHFGNGTRLTVT.

This chain links TRBV18 with TRBJ2-5, with 9 bases identical to TRBD2. Germline lookup yields CDR1 KGHSH and CDR2 LQKENI. This CDR3 comprises 15 residues. Losses at the gene ends were 2 bases for V and 4 bases for J; bases not matched to a gene: 5. The CDR3 DNA sequence: TGTGCCAGCTCACCAGTAGGACTAGCGAGAGAGACCCAGTACTTC. It translates to CASSPVGLARETQYF.

The V call is TRBV6-5, the J call TRBJ1-4; D uncertain. The CDR3 consists of 15 residues. CDR1 MNHEY and CDR2 SVGAGI come from the germline V gene. V shed 6 bases and J shed 8 bases, with 19 bases lying between them. The CDR3 sequence is CASRMLGRVREKLFF. CDR3 bases: TGTGCCAGCAGAATGTTGGGGAGAGTAAGGGAAAAACTGTTTTTT.

This clone is a singleton in its sample. This chain connects TRBV18 to TRBJ2-1; a weak D match, TRBD1 (6 bases). CDR1 is KGHSH, CDR2 LQKENI, per germline. The CDR3 consists of 12 residues. The V end lost 2 bases, the J end lost 10 bases, and 9 bases lay between the germline ends. The CDR3 nucleotides read TGTGCCAGCTCACCAACAGGGACAGAGCAGTTCTTC. Its translation is CASSPTGTEQFF.

The V gene is TRBV9, the J gene TRBJ1-2, with D perhaps matching TRBD1 (5 bases). The CDR3 is 21 residues long. Germline V lookup: CDR1 SGDLS, CDR2 YYNGEE. V was cut by 4 bases and J by 0 bases, with 31 bases left in between. CDR3 in amino acids: CASSPRDVAFIPNLANYGYTF. CDR3 DNA: TGTGCCAGCAGCCCGCGGGACGTCGCTTTCATACCCAACCTAGCTAACTATGGCTACACCTTC.

V is TRBV24-1 and J is TRBJ2-6; D ambiguous. Germline CDR1 and CDR2: KGHDR and SFDVKD. V lost 5 bases and J 1 base, leaving 14 bases between the germline ends. This CDR3 is 17 amino acids long. The chain's CDR3 is CATSATPPSSGANVLTF. DNA for the CDR3: TGTGCCACCAGTGCCACCCCCCCCAGTTCTGGGGCCAACGTCCTGACTTTC.

This rearrangement joins TRBV6-5 to TRBJ1-5; 10 bases are shared with TRBD1. Per the germline V gene, CDR1 is MNHEY and CDR2 is SVGAGI. This CDR3 is built from 14 residues. The V and J ends lost 6 bases and 6 bases, in that order; junction bases with no gene match: 5. The CDR3 nucleotides are TGTGCCAGCAGGGGGACAGGGGAGGGTCAGCCCCAGCATTTT. Translation gives CASRGTGEGQPQHF.

The chain has TRBV15 and TRBJ1-5; D gene uncertain. The CDR3 consists of 15 residues. Per the germline V gene, CDR1 is LNHNV and CDR2 is YYDKDF (reference sequence). Trimming shortened V by 4 bases and J by 0 bases, and 10 bases separated the two germline ends. This chain's CDR3 is CATSKESTSNQPQHF. The CDR3, as DNA: TGTGCCACCAGCAAGGAGTCAACTAGCAATCAGCCCCAGCATTTT.

The CDR3 DNA reads as TGCAGCGTTGTCACCGGGGTTGGCAATCAGCCCCAGCATTTT. It specifies CSVVTGVGNQPQHF. This chain connects TRBV29-1 to TRBJ1-5; D is unclear. V lost 4 bases to trimming and J lost 2 bases, with 12 bases between them. This CDR3 region has 14 residues. Germline values: CDR1 SQVTM, CDR2 ANQGSEA.

V gene TRBV6-5 combines with J gene TRBJ1-5; tentative D call: TRBD1 (5 bases). The CDR3 has 14 residues. Looked up from germline, CDR1 is MNHEY and CDR2 is SVGAGI. Trimming stripped 7 bases from V and 3 bases from J, with 13 bases between. Here the CDR3 reads CASKGSGPNQPQHF. The CDR3 coding sequence is TGTGCCAGCAAGGGGTCAGGGCCCAATCAGCCCCAGCATTTT.

This rearrangement joins TRBV6-1 to TRBJ2-4; TRBD2 aligns across 9 bases. Germline CDR1 is MNHNS and CDR2 is SASEGT. Losses at the gene ends were 1 base for V and 4 bases for J; bases not matched to a gene: 5. CDR3 size: 16 residues. The CDR3 sequence: CASSEVLAGLKNIQYF. As DNA, the CDR3 is TGTGCCAGCAGTGAAGTGCTAGCGGGGTTAAAAAACATTCAGTACTTC.

The chain uses TRBV5-1 and TRBJ2-3; the D gene is possibly TRBD2 (6 bases). Deletions cut 4 bases from V and 4 bases from J, with 19 bases between. CDR3 length: 16 residues. Per germline, CDR1 SGHRS and CDR2 YFSETQ. Written as DNA, the CDR3 is TGCGCCAGCAGCGACGCTATGGCGGGGACGGCAGATACGCAGTATTTT. Residues: CASSDAMAGTADTQYF. The full variable domain, in which reference TRBV5-1 and TRBJ2-3 provide the parts outside the CDR3, is KAGVTQTPRYLIKTRGQQVTLSCSPISGHRSVSWYQQTPGQGLQFLFEYFSETQRNKGNFPGRFSGRQFSNSRSEMNVSTLELGDSALYLCASSDAMAGTADTQYFGPGTRLTVL.

The gene calls are TRBV9 and TRBJ2-2; 10 bases map to TRBD2. Germline assignment: CDR1 SGDLS and CDR2 YYNGEE. The CDR3 runs 16 residues. Trimming cost V 3 bases and J 7 bases; bases outside gene matches: 9. The CDR3 region is CASSETSGGAVGELFF. The CDR3 DNA sequence: TGTGCCAGCAGCGAGACAAGCGGGGGGGCGGTCGGGGAGCTGTTTTTT.

The chain couples TRBV29-1 to TRBJ2-7; TRBD1 aligns across 8 bases. V dropped 7 bases and J dropped 5; count of bases not matched to a gene: 4. The CDR3 length is 11 residues. In germline, CDR1 is SQVTM, CDR2 ANQGSEA. The CDR3 DNA reads as TGCAGCGCCGGACAGGGAAACGAGCAGTACTTC. Encoded protein: CSAGQGNEQYF.